These 7 T cell receptor beta chains were all obtained from the same sample, sequenced in a study of vaccination and CD4 T cells after COVID-19. Sequence data for DNA of cultured CD4+ T cells were generated by the Oncomine TCR Beta short-read assay. Via MiXCR, TCRdb re-called the PCR reads, giving one row per CDR3 protein. The table has around 16,000 distinct CDR3 sequences, about 68% seen once. Their antigen targets remain unknown. Documented treatment: roughly ten-day PBMC culture with coronavirus spike peptide pools or control peptides (ViraFEST assay). The specimen comprised CD4+ T cells from blood, cultured in vitro, sampled after SARS-CoV-2 vaccination. The receptors come from a human donor who received a COVID-19 vaccine.

The V call is TRBV19, the J call TRBJ1-5; 7 bases line up with TRBD1. Germline CDR1 is LNHDA and CDR2 is SQIVND (reference sequence). This CDR3 is 13 amino acids long. Unmatched junction bases numbered 4, after V lost 9 bases and J lost 2 bases. CDR3 nucleotides: TGTGCCAGCGGCGACAGGGGCAATCAGCCCCAGCATTTT. Translating gives CASGDRGNQPQHF.

The chain links TRBV24-1 to TRBJ2-2, with 9 positions matching TRBD1. This CDR3 spans 16 amino acids. The V segment lost 4 bases and the J segment 4 bases; nucleotides outside the gene matches: 6. Germline values: CDR1 KGHDR, CDR2 SFDVKD. The CDR3 sequence: CATSDPGTGTTGELFF. The CDR3 DNA follows: TGTGCCACCAGTGACCCCGGGACAGGGACCACCGGGGAGCTGTTTTTT.

The V and J genes are TRBV15 and TRBJ2-3, with no clear D. The germline CDR1 and CDR2 sequences are LNHNV and YYDKDF (reference sequence). The CDR3 has 13 amino acids. The germline V and J ends were trimmed by 3 bases and 7 bases, with 11 bases remaining between them. The CDR3 loop is CATSSDVWNTQYF. The CDR3 DNA follows: TGTGCCACCAGCAGCGACGTCTGGAATACGCAGTATTTT.

This sequence joins TRBV20-1 and TRBJ1-1, with D uncertain. CDR3 length equals 15 residues. Germline V gene lookup returns CDR1 DFQATT and CDR2 SNEGSKA (reference sequence). V was clipped by 2 bases and J by 0 bases, with 13 bases between them. CDR3 residues: CSARPLKGLNTEAFF. In DNA form, the CDR3 reads TGCAGTGCTAGACCCCTTAAAGGCCTGAACACTGAAGCTTTCTTT.

The chain uses TRBV20-1 and TRBJ2-7, with 9 bases identical to TRBD1. Germline V lookup: CDR1 DFQATT, CDR2 SNEGSKA (reference sequence). The CDR3 runs to 13 residues. The J segment lost 5 bases and the V segment lost 8 bases, leaving 10 bases of the junction unmatched. Here the CDR3 DNA reads TGCAGTATTAATTCCGGGACAGGGAACGAGCAGTACTTC. Its translation is CSINSGTGNEQYF.

This chain links TRBV2 with TRBJ1-6; no firm D call. The CDR3 extends over 13 amino acids. Between the trimmed V and J ends, which lost 8 bases and 7 bases, there was a span of 12 bases. The germline CDR1 and CDR2 sequences are SNHLY and FYNNEI. The CDR3 sequence is CASLQGRNSPLHF. As DNA, the CDR3 is TGTGCCAGCCTACAAGGGAGAAATTCACCCCTCCACTTT.

This chain joins TRBV1 and TRBJ2-1; the D segment call TRBD1 is taken from the table without a DNA check. TRBV1 is reported as a pseudogene. The CDR3 contains 16 residues. CDR3 DNA: TGCACCAGCAACTCAAGGAGCAGGGGGCAGCATAATGAGCAGTTCTTC. It yields the protein CTSNSRSRGQHNEQFF.